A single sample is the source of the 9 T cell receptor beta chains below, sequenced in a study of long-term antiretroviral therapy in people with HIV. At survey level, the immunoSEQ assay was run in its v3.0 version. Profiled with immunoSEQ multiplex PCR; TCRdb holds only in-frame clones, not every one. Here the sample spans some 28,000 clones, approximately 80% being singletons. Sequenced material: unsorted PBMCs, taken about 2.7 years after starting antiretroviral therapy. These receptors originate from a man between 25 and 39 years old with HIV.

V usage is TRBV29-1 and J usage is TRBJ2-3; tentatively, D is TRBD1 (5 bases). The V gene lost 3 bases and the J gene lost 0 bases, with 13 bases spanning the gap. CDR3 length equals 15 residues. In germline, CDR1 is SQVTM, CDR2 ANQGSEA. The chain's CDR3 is CSVERQGVSTDTQYF. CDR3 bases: TGCAGCGTTGAGAGGCAGGGTGTTAGCACAGATACGCAGTATTTT.

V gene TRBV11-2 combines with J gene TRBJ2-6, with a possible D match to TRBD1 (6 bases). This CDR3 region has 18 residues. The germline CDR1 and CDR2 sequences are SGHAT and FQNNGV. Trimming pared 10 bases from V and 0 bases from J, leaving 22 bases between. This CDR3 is CAIISQGGKGSGANVLTF. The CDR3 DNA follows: TGTGCCATAATCTCCCAAGGGGGAAAGGGCTCTGGGGCCAACGTCCTGACTTTC. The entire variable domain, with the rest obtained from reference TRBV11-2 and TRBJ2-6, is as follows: EAGVAQSPRYKIIEKRQSVAFWCNPISGHATLYWYQQILGQGPKLLIQFQNNGVVDDSQLPKDRFSAERLKGVDSTLKIQPAKLEDSAVYLCAIISQGGKGSGANVLTFGAGSRLTVL.

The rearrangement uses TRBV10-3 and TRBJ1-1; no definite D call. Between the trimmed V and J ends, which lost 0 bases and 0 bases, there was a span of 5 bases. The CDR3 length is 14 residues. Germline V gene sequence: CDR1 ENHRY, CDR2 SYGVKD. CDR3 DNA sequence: TGTGCCATCAGTGAGTCAGGAGTGAACACTGAAGCTTTCTTT. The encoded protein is CAISESGVNTEAFF.

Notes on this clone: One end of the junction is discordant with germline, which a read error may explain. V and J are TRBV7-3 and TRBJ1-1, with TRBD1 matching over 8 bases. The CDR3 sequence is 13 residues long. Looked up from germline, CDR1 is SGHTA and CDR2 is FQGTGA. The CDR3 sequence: CASSFDRGTAAFF. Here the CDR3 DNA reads TGTGCCAGCAGCTTTGACAGGGGAACTGCAGCTTTCTTT.

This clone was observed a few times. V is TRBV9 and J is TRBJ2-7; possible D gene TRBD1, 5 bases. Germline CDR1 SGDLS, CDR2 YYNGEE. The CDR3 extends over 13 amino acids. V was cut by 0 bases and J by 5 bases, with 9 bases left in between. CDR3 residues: CASSVGAGNEQYF. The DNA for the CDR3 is TGTGCCAGCAGCGTAGGGGCAGGGAACGAGCAGTACTTC. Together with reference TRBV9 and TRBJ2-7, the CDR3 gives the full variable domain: DSGVTQTPKHLITATGQRVTLRCSPRSGDLSVYWYQQSLDQGLQFLIQYYNGEERAKGNILERFSAQQFPDLHSELNLSSLELGDSALYFCASSVGAGNEQYFGPGTRLTVT.

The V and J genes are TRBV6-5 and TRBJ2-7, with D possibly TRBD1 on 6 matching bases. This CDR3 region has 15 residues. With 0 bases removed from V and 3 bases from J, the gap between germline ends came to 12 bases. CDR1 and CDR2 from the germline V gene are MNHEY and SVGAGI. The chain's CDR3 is CASSYSPQGLYEQYF. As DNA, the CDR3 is TGTGCCAGCAGTTACTCCCCCCAGGGGCTCTACGAGCAGTACTTC.

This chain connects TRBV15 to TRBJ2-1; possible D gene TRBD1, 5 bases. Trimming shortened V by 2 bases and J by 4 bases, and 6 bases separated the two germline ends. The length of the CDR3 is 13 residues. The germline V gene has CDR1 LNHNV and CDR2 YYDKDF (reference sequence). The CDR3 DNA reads TGTGCCACCAGCAGAAGACAGTACAATGAGCAGTTCTTC. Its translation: CATSRRQYNEQFF.

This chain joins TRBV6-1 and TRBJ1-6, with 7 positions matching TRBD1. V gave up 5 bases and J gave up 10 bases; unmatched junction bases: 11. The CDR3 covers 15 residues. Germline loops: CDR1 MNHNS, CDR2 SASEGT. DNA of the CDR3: TGTGCCAGCAGTTTTTCGGAGGGACAGAGCTCACCCCTCCACTTT. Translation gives CASSFSEGQSSPLHF.

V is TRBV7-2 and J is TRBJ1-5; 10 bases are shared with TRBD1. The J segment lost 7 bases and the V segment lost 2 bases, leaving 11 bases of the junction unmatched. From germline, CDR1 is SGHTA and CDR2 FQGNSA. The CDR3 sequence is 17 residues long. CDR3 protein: CASSLLMGTGASQPQHF. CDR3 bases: TGTGCCAGCAGCTTACTAATGGGGACAGGGGCTAGCCAGCCCCAGCATTTT.